The 29 T cell receptor beta chains presented below share a single source sample, sequenced in a study of PD-L1 blockade in urothelial cancer. Using immunoSEQ multiplex PCR, the repertoire was profiled, and TCRdb retains in-frame clones only, with some absent. The sample has more than 95,000 clones, 86% seen once. The time point was: peripheral blood 6 weeks after treatment start. The sequences come from PBMCs, collected around atezolizumab (anti-PD-L1) treatment. All receptors come from a man in his forties or fifties with urothelial cancer.

The chain joins TRBV14 to TRBJ1-2; D remains ambiguous. Germline V gene sequence: CDR1 SGHDN, CDR2 FVKESK. Trimming took 2 bases from V and 2 from J, leaving 12 bases between them. This CDR3 spans 15 amino acids. The CDR3 sequence is CASSQQRTTNYGYTF. The DNA of the CDR3 is TGTGCCAGCAGCCAACAAAGAACAACCAACTATGGCTACACCTTC.

The chain joins TRBV9 to TRBJ2-7; D remains ambiguous. Germline values: CDR1 SGDLS, CDR2 YYNGEE. V shed 4 bases and J shed 3 bases, with 14 bases lying between them. The CDR3 extends over 14 amino acids. The CDR3 region has the DNA TGTGCCAGCAGCCCCAACCAAGACTTCTACGAGCAGTACTTC. Translated: CASSPNQDFYEQYF.

This chain uses TRBV7-8 with TRBJ2-5; 8 nucleotides align to TRBD2. From germline, CDR1 is SGHVS and CDR2 FQNEAQ. The length of the CDR3 is 14 residues. V dropped 4 bases and J dropped 0; count of bases not matched to a gene: 1. DNA for the CDR3: TGTGCCAGCAGCTATAGCGGGAACCAAGAGACCCAGTACTTC. It codes for CASSYSGNQETQYF.

This chain connects TRBV10-3 to TRBJ2-2, with 12 bases matching TRBD1. Germline loops: CDR1 ENHRY, CDR2 SYGVKD. CDR3 length equals 14 residues. J lost 7 bases, V lost 7 bases, and 4 bases had no gene match. DNA of the CDR3: TGTGCCATCAAGGGACAGGGGGCAATCGGGGAGCTGTTTTTT. Its protein is CAIKGQGAIGELFF.

This clone was found a few times. The CDR3: CASSPQGVKAEAFF. CDR3 DNA sequence: TGTGCCAGCAGCCCACAGGGGGTTAAGGCTGAAGCTTTCTTT. The V gene is TRBV2, the J gene TRBJ1-1, with 8 bases matching TRBD1. Trimming took 6 bases from V and 6 from J; bases not matched to a gene: 9. The V gene's germline CDR1 is SNHLY and CDR2 FYNNEI. The CDR3 has 14 amino acids.

This clone was recorded a few times. The rearrangement joins TRBV6-1 to TRBJ1-2; the D gene is possibly TRBD1 (6 bases). V was trimmed by 1 base and J by 7 bases, leaving 16 bases between them. The CDR3 is 15 residues long. The germline gives CDR1 MNHNS, CDR2 SASEGT. CDR3 DNA sequence: TGTGCCAGCAGTGAAGTACCAGGACAGTTAGGTGGCTACACCTTC. It encodes CASSEVPGQLGGYTF.

The rearrangement uses TRBV28 and TRBJ2-7, with 7 bases lining up with TRBD2. V dropped 7 bases and J dropped 2; count of bases not matched to a gene: 11. This CDR3 contains 15 residues. From germline, CDR1 is MDHEN and CDR2 SYDVKM. DNA of the CDR3: TGTGCCAGCACCTGGGGAAGCGGGATAACCTACGAGCAGTACTTC. Protein product: CASTWGSGITYEQYF.

The rearrangement joins TRBV4-2 to TRBJ2-1; TRBD2 matches at 9 bases. V shed 4 bases and J 5 bases; nucleotides not matched to a gene: 3. The germline CDR1 and CDR2 sequences are LGHNA and YNFKEQ. The CDR3 is 14 amino acids. The CDR3 spells CASSRGGRDNEQFF. The CDR3 coding sequence is TGTGCCAGCAGCCGTGGCGGGAGGGACAATGAGCAGTTCTTC.

The chain carries TRBV9 and TRBJ2-1; perhaps TRBD2 as D (6 bases). CDR3 size: 16 residues. V was pared by 2 bases and J by 1 base, with 13 bases between. Germline loops: CDR1 SGDLS, CDR2 YYNGEE. DNA of the CDR3: TGTGCCAGCAGCGTCGACGGGAGAGGGTCCTACAATGAGCAGTTCTTC. The encoded protein is CASSVDGRGSYNEQFF.

The J gene is TRBJ2-5, the V gene TRBV7-9; 10 nucleotides agree with TRBD2. This CDR3 region has 17 residues. Germline assignment: CDR1 SEHNR and CDR2 FQNEAQ (reference sequence). Unmatched junction bases numbered 10, after V lost 1 base and J lost 5 bases. The CDR3 DNA reads as TGTGCCAGCAGCTTAGGCTCTAGCGGGAGTAGAGTGGAGACCCAGTACTTC. The encoded protein is CASSLGSSGSRVETQYF.

The chain uses TRBV25-1 and TRBJ1-1; tentatively, D is TRBD1 (6 bases). The CDR3 sequence is 14 residues long. In germline, CDR1 is MGHDK, CDR2 SYGVNS. V was clipped by 4 bases and J by 4 bases, with 13 bases between them. The CDR3 loop reads CASSVPGGATEAFF. CDR3 nucleotide sequence: TGTGCCAGCAGTGTACCCGGGGGGGCCACTGAAGCTTTCTTT. The full variable domain, with the rest looked up from reference TRBV25-1 and TRBJ1-1, is EADIYQTPRYLVIGTGKKITLECSQTMGHDKMYWYQQDPGMELHLIHYSYGVNSTEKGDLSSESTVSRIRTEHFPLTLESARPSHTSQYLCASSVPGGATEAFFGQGTRLTVV.

In this sample, this clone turned up once. The chain links TRBV28 to TRBJ2-7; no clear D. The germline CDR1 and CDR2 sequences are MDHEN and SYDVKM. The V and J ends lost 3 bases and 3 bases respectively, with 3 bases between them. This CDR3 contains 11 residues. CDR3 region: CASSFLYEQYF. The DNA of the CDR3 is TGTGCCAGCAGTTTCCTCTACGAGCAGTACTTC. Filled out from reference TRBV28 and TRBJ2-7, the complete variable domain reads DVKVTQSSRYLVKRTGEKVFLECVQDMDHENMFWYRQDPGLGLRLIYFSYDVKMKEKGDIPEGYSVSREKKERFSLILESASTNQTSMYLCASSFLYEQYFGPGTRLTVT.

This chain joins TRBV9 and TRBJ2-5, with 12 bases identical to TRBD2. V dropped 3 bases and J dropped 5; count of bases not matched to a gene: 2. CDR1 is SGDLS and CDR2 is YYNGEE in the germline V gene. The CDR3 runs to 14 residues. The CDR3 region has the DNA TGTGCCAGCAGCGCCCTAGCGGGGGGGGAGACCCAGTACTTC. It is translated as CASSALAGGETQYF. Using reference TRBV9 and TRBJ2-5 for the parts outside the CDR3, the full variable domain is DSGVTQTPKHLITATGQRVTLRCSPRSGDLSVYWYQQSLDQGLQFLIQYYNGEERAKGNILERFSAQQFPDLHSELNLSSLELGDSALYFCASSALAGGETQYFGPGTRLLVL.

The CDR3 DNA follows: TGTGCCAGCAGTCAGGGGACTAGCGGGAGCTTGGGTGAGCAGTTCTTC. It encodes CASSQGTSGSLGEQFF. This chain links TRBV7-6 with TRBJ2-1, with TRBD2 matching 14 bases. V gave up 6 bases and J gave up 9 bases; unmatched junction bases: 10. This CDR3 is 16 amino acids long. Germline V gives CDR1 SGHVS, CDR2 FNYEAQ.

In its sample, this clone was seen a few times. The rearrangement uses TRBV18 and TRBJ1-1, with 9 bases that match TRBD1. The CDR3 is 12 residues long. The junction had 2 bases not matched to a gene; V was cut back by 5 bases and J by 7 bases. Per germline, CDR1 KGHSH and CDR2 LQKENI. The DNA of the CDR3 is TGTGCCAGCTCAACAGGGGGCCTTGAAGCTTTCTTT. This sequence encodes CASSTGGLEAFF.

V is TRBV6-5 and J is TRBJ1-3, with D perhaps matching TRBD1 (6 bases). The CDR3 is 15 amino acids. Trimming removed 2 bases from V and 8 bases from J, with 16 bases in between. The germline V gene encodes CDR1 MNHEY and CDR2 SVGAGI. The CDR3 DNA is TGTGCCAGCAGTTACCTCACGACAGGAGCAGACACCATATATTTT. It translates to CASSYLTTGADTIYF.

This rearrangement joins TRBV5-1 to TRBJ1-4; 7 positions agree with TRBD1. V shed 4 bases, J shed 3 bases, and the junction held 3 bases outside the gene matches. The germline V gene encodes CDR1 SGHRS and CDR2 YFSETQ. CDR3 length: 14 residues. The CDR3 DNA reads TGCGCCAGCAGCATGGGACAGTCTAATGAAAAACTGTTTTTT. Amino acids: CASSMGQSNEKLFF.

The rearrangement joins TRBV29-1 to TRBJ2-3; D might be TRBD2 (6 bases). CDR3 length equals 13 residues. V was clipped by 8 bases and J by 3 bases, with 15 bases between them. Germline CDR1 reads SQVTM; CDR2 reads ANQGSEA. CDR3 coding DNA: TGCAGCCTGAGGGGACTTATAACAGATACGCAGTATTTT. It specifies CSLRGLITDTQYF.

This clone was recorded once. V is TRBV4-2 and J is TRBJ2-1, with 10 bases fitting TRBD2. The CDR3 spans 16 residues. Germline assignment: CDR1 LGHNA and CDR2 YNFKEQ. V lost 2 bases, J lost 8 bases, and 9 bases stayed unmatched. CDR3 DNA: TGTGCCAGCAGCCAATCTCCGGGACTAGCGTTCGATGAGCAGTTCTTC. It translates to CASSQSPGLAFDEQFF.

This chain links TRBV27 with TRBJ1-4, with D possibly being TRBD1 (5 bases). The germline gives CDR1 MNHEY, CDR2 SMNVEV (reference sequence). CDR3 length: 15 residues. Between the trimmed V and J ends, which lost 5 bases and 8 bases, there was a span of 18 bases. Here the CDR3 reads CASSPRGSPLEKLFF. Written as DNA, the CDR3 is TGTGCCAGCAGTCCCCGGGGGTCCCCGTTGGAAAAACTGTTTTTT.

The chain joins TRBV28 to TRBJ2-5; D gene unclear. Germline CDR1 MDHEN, CDR2 SYDVKM. The V end was cut by 1 base, the J end by 1 base, with 4 bases between. The CDR3 length is 13 residues. CDR3 DNA: TGTGCCAGCAGTTTATCTTCCCAAGAGACCCAGTACTTC. It yields the protein CASSLSSQETQYF.

The genes are TRBV15 and TRBJ1-1; 7 bases line up with TRBD1. Per germline, CDR1 LNHNV and CDR2 YYDKDF (reference sequence). The V segment lost 1 base and the J segment 1 base; nucleotides outside the gene matches: 0. The CDR3 spans 14 residues. CDR3 loop: CATSRGDRNTEAFF. For the CDR3, the DNA is TGTGCCACCAGCAGAGGGGACAGGAACACTGAAGCTTTCTTT.

The V call is TRBV27, the J call TRBJ1-3; D gene unclear. V lost 0 bases and J 2 bases, leaving 8 bases between the germline ends. Germline V lookup: CDR1 MNHEY, CDR2 SMNVEV (reference sequence). The CDR3 is made up of 15 amino acids. As DNA, the CDR3 is TGTGCCAGCAGTTTATCGAGGTCGGCTGGAAACACCATATATTTT. It encodes CASSLSRSAGNTIYF.

The V and J genes are TRBV9 and TRBJ2-3; TRBD2 matches 7 bases. Germline V gene sequence: CDR1 SGDLS, CDR2 YYNGEE. The CDR3 runs to 16 residues. Unmatched junction bases numbered 9, after V lost 4 bases and J lost 1 base. The CDR3 DNA sequence: TGTGCCAGCAGCTCCCGGGGGGAATGGGGCACAGATACGCAGTATTTT. Translating gives CASSSRGEWGTDTQYF.

The chain carries TRBV5-4 and TRBJ1-1; D call uncertain. The CDR3 is 14 amino acids. Between the trimmed V and J ends, which lost 5 bases and 10 bases, there was a span of 21 bases. CDR1 and CDR2 from the germline V gene are SGHNT and YYREEE (reference sequence). The CDR3 sequence is CASSRPGNPPGAFF. The CDR3 nucleotides read TGTGCCAGCAGTCGACCAGGAAACCCCCCTGGAGCTTTCTTT.

V usage is TRBV2 and J usage is TRBJ2-7, with 9 bases identical to TRBD1. V gave up 4 bases and J gave up 9 bases; unmatched junction bases: 10. Germline values: CDR1 SNHLY, CDR2 FYNNEI. This CDR3 has 14 residues. The CDR3 nucleotides are TGTGCCAGCAGTGGGGGACAGGGCCCTTTCGGGCAGTACTTC. Protein product: CASSGGQGPFGQYF.

The genes are TRBV28 and TRBJ1-1; 10 nucleotides agree with TRBD1. Per the germline V gene, CDR1 is MDHEN and CDR2 is SYDVKM. This CDR3 is built from 16 residues. V gave up 5 bases and J gave up 3 bases; unmatched junction bases: 9. The CDR3 region has the DNA TGTGCCAGCAGTCCCTGGGAGGGGACAGGGGACACTGAAGCTTTCTTT. Its translation is CASSPWEGTGDTEAFF.

The chain links TRBV6-1 to TRBJ1-2, with 8 bases matching TRBD1. Germline CDR1 and CDR2: MNHNS and SASEGT. Unmatched junction bases numbered 12, after V lost 5 bases and J lost 7 bases. This CDR3 is 15 amino acids long. CDR3 protein: CASSLKKTGERGYTF. CDR3 sequence (DNA): TGTGCCAGCAGTCTCAAAAAGACAGGGGAACGTGGCTACACCTTC.

The chain links TRBV5-3 to TRBJ2-7, with D maybe TRBD2 (7 bases). TRBV5-3 is placed among ORFs of uncertain function. The V end lost 2 bases, the J end lost 5 bases, and 17 bases lay between the germline ends. There are 15 residues in the CDR3. The CDR3 region has the DNA TGTGCCAGAAGCTTAGGGGGGAGGGGGGCCCACGAGCAGTACTTC. It is translated as CARSLGGRGAHEQYF.